The 6 T cell receptor beta chains given below trace back to one sample, sequenced in a study of T-cell reconstitution after alpha-beta-depleted transplantation in children. A library of TCRbeta sequences, prepared with unique molecular identifiers, was generated. TCRdb re-derived calls from the PCR reads in MiXCR, one entry per CDR3 protein. The sample has about 610,000 distinct CDR3 sequences, 8% to 11% seen once; the top ten hold roughly 4%. Source: PBMCs from the stem cell graft donor, taken from the stem cell graft. The receptors here all came from a human donor who donated a stem cell graft to a child with acute myeloid leukemia.

CDR3 sequence (DNA): TGCAGCGTTGGAAAGCGGGAGGCGCACGAGCAGTACTTC. Its translation is CSVGKREAHEQYF. The chain uses TRBV29-1 and TRBJ2-7, with 9 bases fitting TRBD2. The germline V gene encodes CDR1 SQVTM and CDR2 ANQGSEA. V was clipped by 4 bases and J by 5 bases; unmatched bases: 6. This CDR3 is 13 amino acids long.

At least ten counts were recorded for this clonotype. The chain uses TRBV7-9 and TRBJ2-1, with D possibly called TRBD1 or TRBD2 (6 bases each). Germline CDR1 SEHNR, CDR2 FQNEAQ (reference sequence). Trimming cost V 2 bases and J 7 bases, with 12 bases left between them. This CDR3 has 14 amino acids. This CDR3 reads CASSLLTRGNEQFF. The CDR3 DNA is TGTGCCAGCAGCTTACTGACTAGGGGGAATGAGCAGTTCTTC.

This clonotype showed up just a few times. The chain joins TRBV5-1 to TRBJ2-2; unclear D gene. Per the germline V gene, CDR1 is SGHRS and CDR2 is YFSETQ. The V gene lost 2 bases and the J gene lost 5 bases, with 13 bases spanning the gap. This CDR3 region has 15 residues. CDR3 amino acids: CASSFGSDGTGELFF. The CDR3 DNA reads TGCGCCAGCAGCTTCGGCAGCGACGGGACCGGGGAGCTGTTTTTT. The entire variable domain, with the rest obtained from reference TRBV5-1 and TRBJ2-2, is as follows: KAGVTQTPRYLIKTRGQQVTLSCSPISGHRSVSWYQQTPGQGLQFLFEYFSETQRNKGNFPGRFSGRQFSNSRSEMNVSTLELGDSALYLCASSFGSDGTGELFFGEGSRLTVL.

The rearrangement links TRBV29-1 to TRBJ2-7; 12 bases map to TRBD2. The CDR3 is made up of 16 amino acids. V lost 4 bases to trimming and J lost 1 base; unmatched junction nucleotides: 8. CDR1 is SQVTM and CDR2 is ANQGSEA in the germline V gene. CDR3: CSVGSGTSGPSYEQYF. The CDR3 bases are TGCAGCGTTGGGTCTGGGACTAGCGGGCCATCCTACGAGCAGTACTTC.

This clonotype was seen a handful of times. The chain is built from TRBV20-1 and TRBJ1-5; D unresolved. This CDR3 has 18 amino acids. Germline CDR1 reads DFQATT; CDR2 reads SNEGSKA (reference sequence). The V end was cut by 0 bases, the J end by 0 bases, with 18 bases between. The CDR3 spells CSARDLNFLGYSNQPQHF. Here the CDR3 DNA reads TGCAGTGCTAGAGATCTTAATTTTTTGGGATATAGCAATCAGCCCCAGCATTTT.

This sequence joins TRBV25-1 and TRBJ2-7, with 7 bases aligning to TRBD1. Germline V CDR1 and CDR2: MGHDK, SYGVNS. Trimming cost V 2 bases and J 0 bases; bases outside gene matches: 4. CDR3 length: 15 amino acids. This chain's CDR3 is CASSETGALSYEQYF. The CDR3 coding sequence is TGTGCCAGCAGTGAAACAGGGGCCCTCTCCTACGAGCAGTACTTC.